This TCR beta chain originates from a study of cytomegalovirus exposure and HLA in healthy donors. Findings of the study overall: Accurate predictions that matched the HLA-A and HLA-B alleles of most subjects were reportedly made from TCR beta sequences. CMV antigen specificity of a few CMV-associated chains was confirmed in vitro.

The table lists this clone with a count of one. What it binds is not known. The PCR was carried out with 60 Vbeta primers and 13 Jbeta primers. Sequencing used immunoSEQ multiplex PCR; TCRdb keeps in-frame clones, though not all of them. The sample records around 97,000 clones, approximately 70% being singletons. This CDR3 spans 14 amino acids. The trim removed 5 bases at V and 5 bases at J, leaving 5 bases unmatched. Germline CDR1 SEHNR, CDR2 FQNEAQ (reference sequence). This TCR was recovered from a man aged 35 to 55 in good health and CMV-seronegative. The V and J genes are TRBV7-9 and TRBJ2-1, with 8 bases fitting TRBD1. Sequencing input: PBMCs. The CDR3 loop is CASSVTGGNNEQFF. The DNA of the CDR3 is TGTGCCAGCAGCGTAACAGGGGGAAACAATGAGCAGTTCTTC.